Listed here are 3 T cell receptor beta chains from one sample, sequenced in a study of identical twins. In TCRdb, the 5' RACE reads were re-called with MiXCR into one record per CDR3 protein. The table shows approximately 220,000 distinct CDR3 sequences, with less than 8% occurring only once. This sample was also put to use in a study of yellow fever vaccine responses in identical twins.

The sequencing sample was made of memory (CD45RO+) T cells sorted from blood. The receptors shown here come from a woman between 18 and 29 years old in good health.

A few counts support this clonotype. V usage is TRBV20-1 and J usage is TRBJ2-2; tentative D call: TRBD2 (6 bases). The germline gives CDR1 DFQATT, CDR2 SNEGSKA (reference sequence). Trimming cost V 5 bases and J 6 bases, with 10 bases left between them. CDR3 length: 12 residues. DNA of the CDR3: TGCAGTGCTGCTACTAGCCCCGGGGAGCTGTTTTTT. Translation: CSAATSPGELFF.

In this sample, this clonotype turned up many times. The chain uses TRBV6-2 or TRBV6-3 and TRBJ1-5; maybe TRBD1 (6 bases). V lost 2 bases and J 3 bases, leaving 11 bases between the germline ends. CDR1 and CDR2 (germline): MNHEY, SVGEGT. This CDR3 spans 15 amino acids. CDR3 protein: CASSYADRLNQPQHF. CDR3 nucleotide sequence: TGTGCCAGCAGTTACGCCGACAGGCTCAATCAGCCCCAGCATTTT.

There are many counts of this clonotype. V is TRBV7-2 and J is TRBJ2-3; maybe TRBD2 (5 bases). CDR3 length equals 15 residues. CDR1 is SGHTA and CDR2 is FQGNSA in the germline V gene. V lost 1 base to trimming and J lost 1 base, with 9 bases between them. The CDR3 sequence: CASSLEVSGTDTQYF. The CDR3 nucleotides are TGTGCCAGCAGCTTAGAGGTTAGCGGCACAGATACGCAGTATTTT.